The source of this TCR beta chain is a study of OX40 agonist ivuxolimab in advanced cancers. The CDR3 runs to 15 residues. This clone was seen once. This table comes from immunoSEQ multiplex PCR, and its TCRdb copy is limited to in-frame clones, with some not included. Of more than 90,000 clones in the sample, about 86% were seen once. The specimen was CD4+ or CD8+ T cells sorted from blood, collected in a trial of the OX40 agonist ivuxolimab. The chain uses TRBV21-1 and TRBJ2-7; TRBD1, the table's D call, was not compared with the DNA. TRBV21-1 is deemed a pseudogene. The source of this sequence is an adult with an advanced solid tumor such as melanoma, head and neck, liver or kidney cancer. The DNA for the CDR3 is TGTGCCAGCAGACGCCCTTGGACAGGGAAAAGCGAGCAGTACTTC. Its translation: CASRRPWTGKSEQYF.